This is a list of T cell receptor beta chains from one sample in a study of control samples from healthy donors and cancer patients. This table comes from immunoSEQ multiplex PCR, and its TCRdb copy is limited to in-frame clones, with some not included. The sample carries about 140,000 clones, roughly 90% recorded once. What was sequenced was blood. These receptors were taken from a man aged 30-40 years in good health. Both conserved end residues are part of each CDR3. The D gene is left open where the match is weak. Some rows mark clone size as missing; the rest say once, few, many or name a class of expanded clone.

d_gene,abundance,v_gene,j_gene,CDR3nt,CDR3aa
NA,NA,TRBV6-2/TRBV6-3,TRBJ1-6,TGTGCCAGCAGTTCCGGACAGTTTATCTCACCCCTCCACTTT,CASSSGQFISPLHF
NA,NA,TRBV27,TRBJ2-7,TGTGCCAGCAGTTTCTTCCAGGGTTTTCCCTACGAGCAGTACTTC,CASSFFQGFPYEQYF
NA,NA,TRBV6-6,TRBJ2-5,TGTGCCAGCAGTCTAGGCCTGGAGACCCAGTACTTC,CASSLGLETQYF
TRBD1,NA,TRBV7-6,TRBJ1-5,TGTGCCAGCAGCTTAGAGACAGGGGGCAATCAGCCCCAGCATTTT,CASSLETGGNQPQHF
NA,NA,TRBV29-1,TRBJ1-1,TGCAGCGTTGGAACAGAAAGCACTGAAGCTTTCTTT,CSVGTESTEAFF
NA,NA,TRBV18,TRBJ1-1,TGTGCCAGCTCACCACGGGGGGCACGGAACACTGAAGCTTTCTTT,CASSPRGARNTEAFF
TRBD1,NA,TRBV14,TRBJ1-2,TGTGCCAGCAGCCAAGATCGCCCCGGACAGGCGAACTATGGCTACACCTTC,CASSQDRPGQANYGYTF
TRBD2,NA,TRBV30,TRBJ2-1,TGTGCCTGGAGTCCCGGGACTATCCCGTTCTTC,CAWSPGTIPFF
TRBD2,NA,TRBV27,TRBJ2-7,TGTGCCAGCGGGACTAGCGGAGCAAGCTCCTACGAGCAGTACTTC,CASGTSGASSYEQYF
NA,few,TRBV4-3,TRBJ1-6,TGCGCCAGCAGCCAAGATTTGGAGGCGGGAGGAAAGTCACCCCTCCACTTT,CASSQDLEAGGKSPLHF
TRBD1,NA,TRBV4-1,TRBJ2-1,TGCGCCAGCAGGAACAGGGGGATCTCCTACAATGAGCAGTTCTTC,CASRNRGISYNEQFF
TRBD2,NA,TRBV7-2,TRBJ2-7,TGTGCCAGCAGCTTAGTGGCTAGCGGGAGGGACGAGCAGTACTTC,CASSLVASGRDEQYF
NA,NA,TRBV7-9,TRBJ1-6,TGTGCCAGCAGCTCATACACCAGCTCCTATAATTCACCCCTCCACTTT,CASSSYTSSYNSPLHF
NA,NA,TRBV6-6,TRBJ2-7,TGTGCCAGCAGTTCGGCTGGGGATTCCTACGAGCAGTACTTC,CASSSAGDSYEQYF
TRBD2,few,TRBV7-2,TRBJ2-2,TGTGCCAGCAGACCTAGCGGTCCCACCGGGGAGCTGTTTTTT,CASRPSGPTGELFF
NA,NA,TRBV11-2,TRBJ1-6,TGTGCCAGCAGCCCCGAGGGGCGTCGGGGTTCACCCCTCCACTTT,CASSPEGRRGSPLHF
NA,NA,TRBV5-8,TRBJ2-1,TGTGCCAGCACTGTGGAGACGAGCTCCTACAATGAGCAGTTCTTC,CASTVETSSYNEQFF
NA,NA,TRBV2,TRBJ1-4,TGTGCCAGCAGTCGCTATCGGACAACCGCAACTAATGAAAAACTGTTTTTT,CASSRYRTTATNEKLFF
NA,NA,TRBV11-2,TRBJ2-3,TGTGCCAGCAGCGCCCTGCTAGCTATCACAGATACGCAGTATTTT,CASSALLAITDTQYF
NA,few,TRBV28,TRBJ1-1,TGTGCCAGCAGTTTTAGTTCCGACACTGAAGCTTTCTTT,CASSFSSDTEAFF
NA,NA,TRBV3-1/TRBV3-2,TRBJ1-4,TGTGCCAGCAGCCAAGTACCCGGTGAAAAACTGTTTTTT,CASSQVPGEKLFF
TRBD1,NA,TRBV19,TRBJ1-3,TGTGCCAGTAGGACAGGGAGCTCTGGAAACACCATATATTTT,CASRTGSSGNTIYF
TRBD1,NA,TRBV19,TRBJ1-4,TGTGCCAGTAGTATCGGGACAGGCGATAATGAAAAACTGTTTTTT,CASSIGTGDNEKLFF
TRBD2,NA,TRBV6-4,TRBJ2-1,TGTGCCAGCAGTGAGGTCGCAGGACTAGCGCAACGGGGGGGGTACAATGAGCAGTTCTTC,CASSEVAGLAQRGGYNEQFF
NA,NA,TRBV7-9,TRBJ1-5,TGTGCCAGCAGCTTCGGAGGAGGGCAGCCCCAGCATTTT,CASSFGGGQPQHF
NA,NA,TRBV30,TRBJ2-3,TGTGCCTGGAGTCTGTGGGACAGCACAGATACGCAGTATTTT,CAWSLWDSTDTQYF
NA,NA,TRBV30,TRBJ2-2,TGTGCCTGGAGTGTAGAGGTGAACACCGGGGAGCTGTTTTTT,CAWSVEVNTGELFF
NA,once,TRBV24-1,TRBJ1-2,TGTGCTATGCGAACGGACATGACCACCAGTTCGATCGTAGGGGGGGCCTCAAACTATGGCTACACCTTC,CAMRTDMTTSSIVGGASNYGYTF
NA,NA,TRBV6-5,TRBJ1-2,TGTGCCAGCAGTTACGGCCAGGGCCTCGGCTACACCTTC,CASSYGQGLGYTF